The rows below give T cell receptor beta chains drawn from one sample of a study of shared clonotypes between healthy human individuals. Clones were sequenced by immunoSEQ multiplex PCR, and TCRdb holds only the in-frame ones, with some missing. Of about 2 million clones listed, 85% to 95% are singletons. The sequenced sample consisted of naive CD8+ T cells sorted from blood. The receptors derive from a man aged 18 to 35 in good health. Both conserved end residues are part of each CDR3. The D gene is left open where the match is weak. Not every row has a clone size; where given, it reads once, few, many or a size class.

J gene	D gene	clone size	V gene	CDR3 DNA	CDR3 protein
TRBJ2-2	TRBD2	.	TRBV6-5	TGTGCCAGCTGGGGACTAGCAAACACCGGGGAGCTGTTTTTT	CASWGLANTGELFF
TRBJ2-2	TRBD1	.	TRBV5-1	TGCGCCAGCAGGGGACAGGGGAACACCGGGGAGCTGTTTTTT	CASRGQGNTGELFF
TRBJ1-1	.	few	TRBV7-7	TGTGCTGGATCTGAAGCTTTCTTT	CAGSEAFF
TRBJ2-7	TRBD2	.	TRBV7-6	TGTGCCAGCAGCTGGAAGACTAGCGGGCCATACGAGCAGTACTTC	CASSWKTSGPYEQYF
TRBJ2-2	.	.	TRBV7-9	TGTGCCAGCAGCACCGGGTGGGGAGAGAACACCGGGGAGCTGTTTTTT	CASSTGWGENTGELFF
TRBJ2-5	.	.	TRBV9	TGTGCCAGCAGGGAAAGGTCAGGGTTGCGGGAGACCCAGTACTTC	CASRERSGLRETQYF
TRBJ1-4	.	.	TRBV9	TGTGCCAGCAGCGTAGTGGACGGGGAAAAACTGTTTTTT	CASSVVDGEKLFF
TRBJ2-7	TRBD2	.	TRBV29-1	TGCAGCGTTGAAGTCGGAACTAGCGGGGGGCTCGAGCAGTACTTC	CSVEVGTSGGLEQYF
TRBJ2-3	TRBD2	.	TRBV10-1	TGCGCCAGCAGTACTAGCGGTAACACGGATACGCAGTATTTT	CASSTSGNTDTQYF
TRBJ2-5	TRBD2	.	TRBV19	TGTGCCAGTAGTGGACTAGCGGGGAGCGAGACCCAGTACTTC	CASSGLAGSETQYF
TRBJ1-4	.	.	TRBV2	TGTGCCAGCAGTGACCCCGTCCTGCCTAATGAAAAACTGTTTTTT	CASSDPVLPNEKLFF
TRBJ2-2	TRBD1	once	TRBV29-1	TGCAGCGTTGAGGGACAGAGGGGCACCGGGGAGCTGTTTTTT	CSVEGQRGTGELFF
TRBJ2-5	.	.	TRBV13	TGTGCCAGCAGTGAGGGAAGATGGCAAGAGACCCAGTACTTC	CASSEGRWQETQYF
TRBJ1-1	.	once	TRBV4-1	TGCGCCAGCAGCCCCATCAGGACAGCTGAAGCTTTCTTT	CASSPIRTAEAFF
TRBJ1-4	TRBD1	few	TRBV16	TGTGCCAGCAGCCAATCGCGAGGGGGCTCTAATGAAAAACTGTTTTTT	CASSQSRGGSNEKLFF
TRBJ1-4	.	.	TRBV15	TGTGCCACCAGCAGAGACAGCGCAGACGAAAAACTGTTTTTT	CATSRDSADEKLFF
TRBJ2-7	.	once	TRBV11-1	TGTGCCAGCAGCGACCTAGAGGCCTACGAGCAGTACTTC	CASSDLEAYEQYF
TRBJ2-1	.	once	TRBV6-6	TGTGCCAGCAGTTCCGGGACAACCTACAATGAGCAGTTCTTC	CASSSGTTYNEQFF
TRBJ2-1	.	once	TRBV6-5	TGTGCCAGCAGTGCCCCGGGGTCCTACAATGAGCAGTTCTTC	CASSAPGSYNEQFF
TRBJ2-1	.	.	TRBV13	TGTGCCAGCAGCCCACTTGGGGCCACCTACAATGAGCAGTTCTTC	CASSPLGATYNEQFF
TRBJ2-2	TRBD2	.	TRBV7-9	TGTGCCAGCAGCCCGACTAGCGGAGCGAACACCGGGGAGCTGTTTTTT	CASSPTSGANTGELFF